Included here is one T cell receptor beta chain sequence, with context. The sample comes from a study of blood T cells in healthy people across ages. Deletions cut 3 bases from V and 10 bases from J, with 15 bases between. CDR1 is SQVTM, CDR2 ANQGSEA, per germline. The CDR3 loop spans 12 amino acids. Using a J-beta primer mix together with a sample-barcoded 5' primer, a second PCR was run for about 7 to 12 cycles. Each TCR beta cDNA got a 12-nucleotide random molecular identifier. TCRdb re-called the 5' RACE reads through MiXCR, storing one row per CDR3 protein. The top ten hold approximately 22% of the sample, which has under 800,000 distinct CDR3 sequences, around 46% seen once.

The chain recombines TRBV29-1 with TRBJ2-5; either TRBD1 or TRBD2 may fit D (5 bases each). The sample consisted of blood. The clonotype comes from an older woman in good health. As DNA, the CDR3 is TGCAGCGTTGAGAGGGGAAGTGAGGTCCAGTACTTC. It translates to CSVERGSEVQYF.